This T cell receptor beta chain derives from a study of radiotherapy plus CTLA-4 blockade in lung cancer. Turning to the study itself: Objective responses occurred in around 18% of patients; around 28% had disease control.

There are 14 residues in the CDR3. CDR1 is MDHEN, CDR2 SYDVKM, per germline. Clones were sequenced by immunoSEQ multiplex PCR, and TCRdb holds only the in-frame ones, with some missing. Here the sample spans about 91,000 clones, 55% to 75% being singletons. The chain couples TRBV28 to TRBJ2-1; the match to TRBD2 covers 8 bases. The receptor comes from a human donor with non-small cell lung cancer that progressed on radiotherapy plus ipilimumab. The sample was peripheral blood, taken from a patient treated with radiotherapy plus ipilimumab. The chain's CDR3 is CAGGSGGRYNEQFF. CDR3 nucleotides: TGTGCTGGCGGGAGCGGGGGCCGTTACAATGAGCAGTTCTTC.